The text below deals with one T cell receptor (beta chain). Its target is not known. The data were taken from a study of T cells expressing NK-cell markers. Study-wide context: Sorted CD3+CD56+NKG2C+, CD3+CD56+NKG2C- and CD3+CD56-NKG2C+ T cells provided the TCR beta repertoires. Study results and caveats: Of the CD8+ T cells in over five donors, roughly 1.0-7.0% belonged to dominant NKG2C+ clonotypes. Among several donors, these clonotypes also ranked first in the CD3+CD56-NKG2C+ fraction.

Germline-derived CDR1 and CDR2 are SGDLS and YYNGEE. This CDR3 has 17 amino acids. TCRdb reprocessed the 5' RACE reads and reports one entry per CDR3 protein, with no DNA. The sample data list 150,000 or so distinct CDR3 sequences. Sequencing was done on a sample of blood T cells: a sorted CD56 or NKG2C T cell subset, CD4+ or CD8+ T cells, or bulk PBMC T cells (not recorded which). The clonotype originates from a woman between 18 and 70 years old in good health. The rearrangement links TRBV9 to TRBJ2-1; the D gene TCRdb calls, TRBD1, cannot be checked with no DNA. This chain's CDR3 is CASSVAGSGGSYNEQFF.